This T cell receptor (beta chain) was captured in a study of blood T cell repertoires in COVID-19. Deletions cut 7 bases from V and 7 bases from J, with 17 bases between. The CDR3 sequence is 15 residues long. Germline V gene lookup returns CDR1 MNHEY and CDR2 SVGAGI. The data were produced by immunoSEQ multiplex PCR, yet TCRdb's version contains in-frame clones alone and is incomplete. The sample gives 110,000 to 150,000 clones, 70% to 85% of which show up once; 1.5% to 2% is in the top ten. The chain couples TRBV6-5 to TRBJ1-6; maybe TRBD1 (6 bases). The TCR sequence derives from a woman aged 18-35 years who had been exposed to COVID-19. The sequenced material came from PBMCs or T cells enriched from blood (not recorded which). Here the CDR3 reads CASKKQGTVNSPLHF. In nucleotides, the CDR3 is TGTGCCAGCAAAAAACAGGGAACAGTGAATTCACCCCTCCACTTT.